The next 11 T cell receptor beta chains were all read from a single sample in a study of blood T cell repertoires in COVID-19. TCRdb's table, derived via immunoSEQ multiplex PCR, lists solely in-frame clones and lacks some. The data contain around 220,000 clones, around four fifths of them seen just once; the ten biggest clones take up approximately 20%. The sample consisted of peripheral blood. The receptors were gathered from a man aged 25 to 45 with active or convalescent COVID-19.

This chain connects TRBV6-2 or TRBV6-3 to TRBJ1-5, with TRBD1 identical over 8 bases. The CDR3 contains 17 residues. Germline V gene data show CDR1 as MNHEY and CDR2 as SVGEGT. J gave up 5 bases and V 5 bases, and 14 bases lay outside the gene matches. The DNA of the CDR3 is TGTGCCAGCAGTCCCTACCGCGGACAGGGCGGCGATCAGCCCCAGCATTTT. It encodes CASSPYRGQGGDQPQHF.

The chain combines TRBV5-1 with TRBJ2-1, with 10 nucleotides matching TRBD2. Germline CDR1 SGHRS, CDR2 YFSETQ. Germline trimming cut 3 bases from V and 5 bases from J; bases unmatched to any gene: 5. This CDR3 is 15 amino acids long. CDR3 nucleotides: TGCGCCAGCAGCTCCCTAAGCGGGAGGGACAATGAGCAGTTCTTC. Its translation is CASSSLSGRDNEQFF.

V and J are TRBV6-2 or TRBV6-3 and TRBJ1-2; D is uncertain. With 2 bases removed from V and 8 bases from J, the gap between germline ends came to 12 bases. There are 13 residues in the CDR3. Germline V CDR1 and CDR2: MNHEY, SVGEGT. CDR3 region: CASSYVDMGGYTF. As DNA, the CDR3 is TGTGCCAGCAGTTACGTGGATATGGGCGGCTACACCTTC.

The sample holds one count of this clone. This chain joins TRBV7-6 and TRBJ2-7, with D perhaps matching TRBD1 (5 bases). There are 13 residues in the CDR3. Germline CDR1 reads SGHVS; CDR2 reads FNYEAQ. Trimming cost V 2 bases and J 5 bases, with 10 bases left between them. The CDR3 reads CASSLSGIHEQYF. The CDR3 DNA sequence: TGTGCCAGCAGCTTATCAGGGATCCACGAGCAGTACTTC.

The CDR3 region is CASSSPPRGLLEQYF. As DNA, the CDR3 is TGTGCCAGCAGTTCCCCCCCACGGGGTCTCCTAGAGCAGTACTTC. V and J are TRBV28 and TRBJ2-7; tentatively, D is TRBD2 (5 bases). CDR3 size: 15 residues. Germline CDR1 MDHEN, CDR2 SYDVKM. The V and J ends lost 4 bases and 7 bases respectively, with 20 bases between them.

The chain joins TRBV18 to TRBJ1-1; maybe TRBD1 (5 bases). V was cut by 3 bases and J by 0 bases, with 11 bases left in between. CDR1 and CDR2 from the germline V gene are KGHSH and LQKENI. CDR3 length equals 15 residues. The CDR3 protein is CASSPDTAMNTEAFF. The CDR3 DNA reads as TGTGCCAGCTCACCGGACACTGCCATGAACACTGAAGCTTTCTTT.

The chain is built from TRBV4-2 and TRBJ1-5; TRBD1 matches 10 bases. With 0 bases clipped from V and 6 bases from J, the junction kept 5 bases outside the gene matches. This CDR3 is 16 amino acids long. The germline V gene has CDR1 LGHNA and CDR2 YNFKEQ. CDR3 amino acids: CASSQDRDRGSQPQHF. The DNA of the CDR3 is TGTGCCAGCAGCCAAGACCGGGACAGGGGAAGTCAGCCCCAGCATTTT.

CDR3 in DNA: TGTGCCAGCAGTTCATACAGCGGGAGGTTCTACAATGAGCAGTTCTTC. Translation: CASSSYSGRFYNEQFF. This rearrangement joins TRBV28 to TRBJ2-1; 9 bases match TRBD2. V lost 4 bases, J lost 3 bases, and 7 bases stayed unmatched. CDR3 length equals 16 residues. The V gene's germline CDR1 is MDHEN and CDR2 SYDVKM.

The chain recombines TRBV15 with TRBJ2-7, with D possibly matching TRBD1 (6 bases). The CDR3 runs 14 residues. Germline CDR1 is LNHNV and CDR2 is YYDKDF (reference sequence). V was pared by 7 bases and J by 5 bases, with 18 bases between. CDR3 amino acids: CATTAVGGRDEQYF. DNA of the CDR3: TGTGCCACCACGGCCGTAGGGGGACGGGACGAGCAGTACTTC.

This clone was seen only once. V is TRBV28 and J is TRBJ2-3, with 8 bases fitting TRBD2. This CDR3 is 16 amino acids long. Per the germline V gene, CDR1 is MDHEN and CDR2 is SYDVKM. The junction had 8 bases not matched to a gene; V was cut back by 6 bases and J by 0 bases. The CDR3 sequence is CASSGGDSISTDTQYF. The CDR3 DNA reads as TGTGCCAGCAGCGGGGGGGACTCGATAAGCACAGATACGCAGTATTTT.

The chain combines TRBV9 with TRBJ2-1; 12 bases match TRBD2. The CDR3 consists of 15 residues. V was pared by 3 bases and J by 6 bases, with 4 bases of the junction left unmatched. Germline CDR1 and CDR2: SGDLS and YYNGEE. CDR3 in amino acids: CASSAGTSGFNEQFF. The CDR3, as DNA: TGTGCCAGCAGCGCCGGGACTAGCGGGTTCAATGAGCAGTTCTTC.